Listed below are T cell receptor beta chains from one sample, sequenced in a study of blood T cells in healthy people across ages. Each CDR3 protein is one row after TCRdb ran MiXCR on the 5' RACE reads. In the table there are about 1.8 million distinct CDR3 sequences, around 50% of which are singletons. Sequenced: blood. The receptors originated from a woman between 40 and 50 years old in good health. CDR3s include the opening cysteine and the closing phenylalanine or tryptophan. Each record gives: clone size, D gene, J gene, V gene, CDR3 protein, CDR3 DNA. The D gene is left open where the match is weak. Some rows mark clone size as missing; the rest say once, few, many or name a class of expanded clone.

clone size: few
D gene: TRBD2
J gene: TRBJ2-1
V gene: TRBV4-2
CDR3 protein: CASSRRGAHQSYNEQFF
CDR3 DNA: TGTGCCAGCAGCCGGCGGGGGGCGCACCAATCCTACAATGAGCAGTTCTTC

clone size: few
D gene: NA
J gene: TRBJ2-5
V gene: TRBV4-1
CDR3 protein: CASSHLYKGAQETQYF
CDR3 DNA: TGCGCCAGCAGCCATCTTTACAAGGGCGCACAAGAGACCCAGTACTTC

clone size: few
D gene: TRBD2
J gene: TRBJ2-3
V gene: TRBV4-3
CDR3 protein: CASSQDILSGGARDTQYF
CDR3 DNA: TGCGCCAGCAGCCAAGATATTCTAAGCGGGGGAGCCAGGGATACGCAGTATTTT

clone size: NA
D gene: NA
J gene: TRBJ1-2
V gene: TRBV12-3/TRBV12-4
CDR3 protein: CASSYRPGWLYGYTF
CDR3 DNA: TGTGCCAGCAGTTACCGGCCAGGATGGCTTTATGGCTACACCTTC

clone size: NA
D gene: NA
J gene: TRBJ1-2
V gene: TRBV27
CDR3 protein: CASSLVRPRRGAYYGYTF
CDR3 DNA: TGTGCCAGCAGTTTAGTCCGGCCGCGGAGGGGCGCCTACTATGGCTACACCTTC

clone size: NA
D gene: TRBD2
J gene: TRBJ2-7
V gene: TRBV5-1
CDR3 protein: CASSLGGRDRSSYEQYF
CDR3 DNA: TGCGCCAGCAGCTTGGGAGGGAGGGACCGCAGCTCCTACGAGCAGTACTTC

clone size: NA
D gene: NA
J gene: TRBJ1-2
V gene: TRBV28
CDR3 protein: CASSFMNYGYTF
CDR3 DNA: TGTGCCAGCAGTTTTATGAACTATGGCTACACCTTC

clone size: NA
D gene: NA
J gene: TRBJ1-4
V gene: TRBV15
CDR3 protein: CATSRVGQGEKLFF
CDR3 DNA: TGTGCCACCAGCAGAGTGGGGCAGGGTGAAAAACTGTTTTTT

clone size: NA
D gene: NA
J gene: TRBJ1-2
V gene: TRBV20-1
CDR3 protein: CSGSQLGGYTF
CDR3 DNA: TGCAGTGGCAGTCAGCTGGGTGGCTACACCTTC

clone size: NA
D gene: TRBD2
J gene: TRBJ2-3
V gene: TRBV6-6
CDR3 protein: CASSYGRGLGTQYF
CDR3 DNA: TGTGCCAGCAGTTACGGGCGGGGGTTGGGGACGCAGTATTTT

clone size: NA
D gene: TRBD2
J gene: TRBJ2-4
V gene: TRBV5-6
CDR3 protein: CASSCWAGDIQYF
CDR3 DNA: TGTGCCAGCAGCTGTTGGGCGGGGGACATTCAGTACTTC

clone size: few
D gene: NA
J gene: TRBJ2-7
V gene: TRBV7-9
CDR3 protein: CASSFQGHEQYF
CDR3 DNA: TGTGCCAGCAGTTTTCAGGGCCACGAGCAGTACTTC

clone size: NA
D gene: TRBD1
J gene: TRBJ1-5
V gene: TRBV6-1
CDR3 protein: CASSGSQGARSNQPQHF
CDR3 DNA: TGTGCCAGCAGTGGCTCACAGGGGGCGAGGAGCAATCAGCCCCAGCATTTT

clone size: NA
D gene: TRBD2
J gene: TRBJ2-1
V gene: TRBV28
CDR3 protein: CASSFPGLAGGSSYNEQFF
CDR3 DNA: TGTGCCAGCAGTTTCCCAGGACTAGCGGGGGGCAGCTCCTACAATGAGCAGTTCTTC